What follows are 14 T cell receptor beta chains derived from one specimen sequenced in a study of response to subunit inactivated influenza vaccine. A single record per CDR3 protein comes from TCRdb applying MiXCR to the RT-PCR reads. Of 540,000 or so distinct CDR3 sequences in the sample, under 15% are singletons; the top ten hold roughly 14%. Material: PBMCs from blood, obtained roughly 6 weeks after vaccination. These receptors were collected from a man between 50 and 59 years old who received an inactivated influenza vaccine.

This clonotype was recorded a few times. The rearrangement uses TRBV28 and TRBJ1-5; D gene uncertain. CDR1 MDHEN and CDR2 SYDVKM come from the germline V gene. The CDR3 has 13 residues. Deletions cut 6 bases from V and 5 bases from J, with 11 bases between. CDR3 DNA sequence: TGTGCCAGCAGGTGGACGGAATATCAGCCCCAGCATTTT. Translation: CASRWTEYQPQHF.

Worth noting for this clonotype: At one end, the junction sequence differs from germline, possibly due to a read error. The rearrangement links TRBV3-1 to TRBJ2-1; TRBD2 matches at 13 bases. Germline lookup yields CDR1 LGHDT and CDR2 YNNKEL (reference sequence). The CDR3 is 19 amino acids. The CDR3 DNA follows: TGTGCCTGCAGTTTCAGGGGGACTAGCGGGAACACCCGGTACAATGAGCAGTTCTTC. Amino acids: CACSFRGTSGNTRYNEQFF.

This clonotype was counted only a few times. The chain links TRBV25-1 to TRBJ2-4; 7 bases fit TRBD1. This CDR3 spans 14 amino acids. CDR1 MGHDK and CDR2 SYGVNS come from the germline V gene. V was pared by 6 bases and J by 6 bases, with 8 bases of the junction left unmatched. CDR3: CASRGWDSLNIQYF. The CDR3 nucleotides read TGTGCCAGCAGAGGTTGGGACAGCCTAAACATTCAGTACTTC.

This clonotype appeared a few times. The rearrangement joins TRBV4-3 to TRBJ2-1, with D possibly being TRBD1 (6 bases). The CDR3 has 15 residues. V lost 1 base, J lost 2 bases, and 9 bases lay in between. Per germline, CDR1 LGHNA and CDR2 YSLEER. CDR3 sequence: CASSQGDIAYNEQFF. The CDR3 DNA follows: TGCGCCAGCAGCCAAGGGGACATCGCCTACAATGAGCAGTTCTTC.

There are many counts of this clonotype. The chain is built from TRBV7-9 and TRBJ2-7, with a weak D call TRBD1 (6 bases). The CDR3 covers 16 residues. The V end lost 2 bases, the J end lost 4 bases, and 18 bases lay between the germline ends. Germline V lookup: CDR1 SEHNR, CDR2 FQNEAQ (reference sequence). The CDR3 here is CASSLFPRGRGYEQYF. The CDR3 coding sequence is TGTGCCAGCAGCTTATTCCCGAGGGGCAGGGGATACGAGCAGTACTTC.

The chain carries TRBV5-1 and TRBJ1-3; TRBD1 aligns across 8 bases. This CDR3 is 15 amino acids long. Germline loops: CDR1 SGHRS, CDR2 YFSETQ. Unmatched junction bases numbered 3, after V lost 1 base and J lost 3 bases. Here the CDR3 DNA reads TGCGCCAGCAGCTTGCAGGGGGCCGTTGGAAACACCATATATTTT. Its translation is CASSLQGAVGNTIYF. Complete variable domain (other parts from reference TRBV5-1 and TRBJ1-3): KAGVTQTPRYLIKTRGQQVTLSCSPISGHRSVSWYQQTPGQGLQFLFEYFSETQRNKGNFPGRFSGRQFSNSRSEMNVSTLELGDSALYLCASSLQGAVGNTIYFGEGSWLTVV.

The rearrangement uses TRBV5-1 and TRBJ2-5; 7 bases fit TRBD1. CDR3 length: 15 amino acids. Germline V gene lookup returns CDR1 SGHRS and CDR2 YFSETQ. Unmatched junction bases numbered 11, after V lost 5 bases and J lost 4 bases. CDR3 protein: CASRVSGGTGETQYF. CDR3 DNA: TGCGCCAGCAGGGTGTCAGGGGGTACGGGAGAGACCCAGTACTTC.

As DNA, the CDR3 is TGTGCCAGCAGCATCGTGACAGTTAACACTGAAGCTTTCTTT. Amino acid sequence: CASSIVTVNTEAFF. V gene TRBV7-9 combines with J gene TRBJ1-1; weak D call: TRBD1 (5 bases). The CDR3 has 14 residues. The germline CDR1 and CDR2 sequences are SEHNR and FQNEAQ (reference sequence). V lost 5 bases and J lost 2, with 12 bases in between.

This clonotype has more than one count but fewer than ten. This chain links TRBV12-3 or TRBV12-4 with TRBJ1-1; D is unclear. This CDR3 is 13 amino acids long. V lost 6 bases, J lost 0 bases, and 8 bases lay in between. Here the CDR3 reads CASRRPVNTEAFF. The CDR3 nucleotides are TGTGCCAGCAGGCGACCGGTGAACACTGAAGCTTTCTTT.

This clonotype was recorded a few times. This chain joins TRBV7-2 and TRBJ2-3, with D hard to call. V was cut by 1 base and J by 7 bases, with 12 bases left in between. The CDR3 totals 14 residues. CDR1 is SGHTA and CDR2 is FQGNSA in the germline V gene. The CDR3 region has the DNA TGTGCCAGCAGCTTAGAGATCTCCCGGCATACGCAGTATTTT. Amino acid sequence: CASSLEISRHTQYF.

The chain carries TRBV28 and TRBJ2-1; D is possibly TRBD2 (5 bases). Trimming removed 4 bases at V and 9 bases at J, with 13 bases between. Germline CDR1 reads MDHEN; CDR2 reads SYDVKM. This CDR3 region has 13 residues. The CDR3 is CASSSGSAPEQFF. CDR3 in DNA: TGTGCCAGCAGTTCGGGGTCAGCACCTGAGCAGTTCTTC.

At least ten counts were recorded for this clonotype. J is TRBJ1-1 and V is TRBV7-2; TRBD1 agrees at 7 bases. Germline-derived CDR1 and CDR2 are SGHTA and FQGNSA. Trimming took 1 base from V and 3 from J; bases not matched to a gene: 2. The CDR3 loop spans 14 amino acids. CDR3 bases: TGTGCCAGCAGCTTAGACAGGGGATACACTGAAGCTTTCTTT. As protein: CASSLDRGYTEAFF.

This clonotype was recorded a few times. J is TRBJ2-3 and V is TRBV2, with no clear D. This CDR3 region has 14 residues. V was shortened by 0 bases and J by 4 bases, with 8 bases between the two germline ends. Germline assignment: CDR1 SNHLY and CDR2 FYNNEI. CDR3: CASSEAPSADTQYF. DNA for the CDR3: TGTGCCAGCAGTGAAGCGCCCTCAGCAGATACGCAGTATTTT.

There are many counts of this clonotype. This chain uses TRBV9 with TRBJ2-3; TRBD1 matches at 7 bases. CDR3 length equals 14 residues. Germline CDR1 is SGDLS and CDR2 is YYNGEE. The V gene end was trimmed by 3 bases and the J gene end by 1 base; junction bases not matched to a gene: 2. This chain's CDR3 is CASSETGGTDTQYF. CDR3 in DNA: TGTGCCAGCAGCGAAACAGGGGGCACAGATACGCAGTATTTT.